This T cell receptor beta chain was identified in a study of identical twins. MiXCR was run by TCRdb on the 5' RACE reads, yielding one entry per CDR3 protein. The sample yields under 300,000 distinct CDR3 sequences, roughly an eighth seen once. The trim removed 5 bases at V and 6 bases at J, leaving 4 bases unmatched. The CDR3 covers 14 residues. Germline V gives CDR1 KGHDR, CDR2 SFDVKD. The sample taken for sequencing was memory (CD45RO+) T cells sorted from blood. This chain uses TRBV24-1 with TRBJ2-1, with 9 positions matching TRBD2. This receptor was taken from a woman under 30 in good health. The CDR3 spells CATSAGRGGNEQFF. Written as DNA, the CDR3 is TGTGCCACCAGTGCCGGGCGGGGGGGCAATGAGCAGTTCTTC.